The 30 T cell receptor beta chains below were found in one sample sequenced in a study of T-cell memory formation after mild COVID-19. TCRdb analysed the 5' RACE reads with MiXCR anew, one entry per CDR3 protein. The table shows around 430,000 distinct CDR3 sequences, with about 17% occurring only once. Sequencing input: PBMCs or a T cell subset sorted from them (not recorded which). The source of these receptors is a man in his late teens or twenties who had mild COVID-19 (a few samples of this study predate the infection). Cell type and time point are not known.

V is TRBV5-1 and J is TRBJ2-3; TRBD2 might be the D (6 bases). CDR3 length: 14 residues. Germline lookup yields CDR1 SGHRS and CDR2 YFSETQ. V dropped 7 bases and J dropped 2 bases, with 14 bases sitting between them. CDR3 nucleotide sequence: TGCGCCAGCGGATCTAGCGACCTCACAGATACGCAGTATTTT. The encoded protein is CASGSSDLTDTQYF.

This chain joins TRBV3-2 and TRBJ2-5; TRBD1, the D gene given by the table, was not confirmed from the DNA. TRBV3-2 is marked as a pseudogene. This CDR3 is 12 amino acids long. CDR3 nucleotide sequence: TGTGCCAGCAGCGCCCGGTCGAAGACCCAGTACTTC. It specifies CASSARSKTQYF.

This clonotype was detected a few times. The V gene is TRBV4-1, the J gene TRBJ2-2; D possibly corresponds to TRBD2 (7 bases). Germline V CDR1 and CDR2: MGHRA, YSYEKL. This CDR3 is 14 amino acids long. Trimming took 3 bases from V and 6 from J, leaving 11 bases between them. The DNA of the CDR3 is TGCGCCAGCAGCCATCGGGGGGCGGCCGGGGAGCTGTTTTTT. Translating it yields CASSHRGAAGELFF.

This clonotype occurred a few times. The chain couples TRBV6-5 to TRBJ2-1, with 13 bases matching TRBD2. The germline gives CDR1 MNHEY, CDR2 SVGAGI. V was clipped by 10 bases and J by 2 bases; unmatched bases: 5. There are 15 residues in the CDR3. This CDR3 is CATRTSGGTYNEQFF. The CDR3 DNA follows: TGTGCCACGAGGACTAGCGGGGGAACCTACAATGAGCAGTTCTTC.

This clonotype was seen a few times. The chain is built from TRBV5-4 and TRBJ2-1, with a weak D call TRBD1 (5 bases). Trimming took 2 bases from V and 6 from J, leaving 12 bases between them. The CDR3 has 14 amino acids. The germline V gene has CDR1 SGHNT and CDR2 YYREEE (reference sequence). The CDR3 here is CASSLDLRGNEQFF. CDR3 nucleotide sequence: TGTGCCAGCAGCTTAGATCTTAGGGGCAATGAGCAGTTCTTC.

This chain links TRBV6-6 with TRBJ1-1, with unresolved D. CDR3 length: 14 amino acids. The germline V gene has CDR1 MNHNY and CDR2 SVGAGI (reference sequence). V shed 6 bases and J shed 2 bases, with 13 bases lying between them. The CDR3 DNA reads as TGTGCCAGCAGGTTATCTACCGGAAACACTGAAGCTTTCTTT. It yields the protein CASRLSTGNTEAFF.

This clonotype was detected only a few times. This sequence joins TRBV20-1 and TRBJ2-1; TRBD2 matches at 14 bases. CDR3 length equals 13 residues. The V gene's germline CDR1 is DFQATT and CDR2 SNEGSKA (reference sequence). Germline trimming cut 5 bases from V and 9 bases from J; bases unmatched to any gene: 3. CDR3 nucleotides: TGCAGTGCTTGGGGACTAGCGGGGGTTGAGCAGTTCTTC. This translates into CSAWGLAGVEQFF.

Ten or more counts support this clonotype. J is TRBJ1-4 and V is TRBV4-1; 10 bases match TRBD1. Germline assignment: CDR1 MGHRA and CDR2 YSYEKL. This CDR3 spans 16 amino acids. After removal of 0 bases from V and 8 bases from J, the junction contained 6 bases not matched to a gene. Here the CDR3 reads CASSQDPGTGAEKLFF. CDR3 nucleotide sequence: TGCGCCAGCAGCCAAGATCCCGGGACAGGGGCGGAAAAACTGTTTTTT.

In this sample, this clonotype turned up a few times. The rearrangement joins TRBV25-1 to TRBJ2-7; no reliable D call. The CDR3 contains 11 residues. CDR1 is MGHDK and CDR2 is SYGVNS in the germline V gene. V lost 2 bases and J lost 5, with 4 bases in between. The DNA for the CDR3 is TGTGCCAGCAGTGAAACCCACGAGCAGTACTTC. Encoded protein: CASSETHEQYF.

This clonotype came up a few times. The chain employs TRBV14 and TRBJ2-3, with TRBD2 matching over 7 bases. V lost 5 bases, J lost 0 bases, and 2 bases stayed unmatched. Per germline, CDR1 SGHDN and CDR2 FVKESK. The CDR3 runs to 14 residues. The CDR3 spells CASSGGGSTDTQYF. The CDR3 region has the DNA TGTGCCAGCAGCGGCGGGGGTAGCACAGATACGCAGTATTTT.

This clonotype was counted between two and nine times. This rearrangement joins TRBV12-3 or TRBV12-4 to TRBJ1-5, with TRBD1 matching 7 bases. The length of the CDR3 is 14 residues. The V gene end was trimmed by 6 bases and the J gene end by 6 bases; junction bases not matched to a gene: 8. Here the CDR3 reads CASSTGAYSQPQHF. Written as DNA, the CDR3 is TGTGCCAGCAGCACAGGGGCTTACAGTCAGCCCCAGCATTTT.

There are a few counts of this clonotype. The chain employs TRBV20-1 and TRBJ2-2; no clear D gene. The CDR3 is 14 residues long. Germline CDR1 is DFQATT and CDR2 is SNEGSKA (reference sequence). With 1 base removed from V and 11 bases from J, the gap between germline ends came to 17 bases. The CDR3 is CSARGPGTRPELFF. The CDR3 DNA sequence: TGCAGTGCTAGAGGCCCAGGCACCCGTCCAGAGCTGTTTTTT.

There are a few counts of this clonotype. As DNA, the CDR3 is TGTGCCAGCAGCTCATTGGACGGGGAGCTGTTTTTT. Its protein is CASSSLDGELFF. The J gene is TRBJ2-2, the V gene TRBV11-2, with unresolved D. Looked up from germline, CDR1 is SGHAT and CDR2 is FQNNGV. The CDR3 has 12 residues. V was trimmed by 4 bases and J by 7 bases, leaving 7 bases between them.

The gene calls are TRBV6-2 or TRBV6-3 and TRBJ2-5, with TRBD1 matching 7 bases. The V segment lost 2 bases and the J segment 6 bases; nucleotides outside the gene matches: 15. CDR3 length: 17 amino acids. Germline CDR1 reads MNHEY; CDR2 reads SVGEGT. CDR3 sequence (DNA): TGTGCCAGCAGTTACCGTGTAGGACAGGCCTGGGGAAAGACCCAGTACTTC. This translates into CASSYRVGQAWGKTQYF.

V is TRBV5-4 and J is TRBJ1-1, with D hard to call. Germline loops: CDR1 SGHNT, CDR2 YYREEE (reference sequence). Trimming took off 4 bases at V and 4 bases at J, with 11 bases between the two ends. The CDR3 contains 13 residues. The CDR3 DNA reads TGTGCCAGCAGCCCGACCGACCGCACTGAAGCTTTCTTT. Amino acids: CASSPTDRTEAFF.

This clonotype was seen ten or more times. The chain uses TRBV4-1 and TRBJ1-1; D may be TRBD1 (5 bases). Germline assignment: CDR1 MGHRA and CDR2 YSYEKL. The V end lost 1 base, the J end lost 12 bases, and 12 bases lay between the germline ends. The CDR3 consists of 12 residues. The CDR3 DNA sequence: TGCGCCAGCAGCCAAGGGGGGGTAAAGCCTTTCTTT. It is translated as CASSQGGVKPFF.

This clonotype was detected only a few times. CDR3 amino acids: CASSEGVGAGELFF. CDR3 DNA: TGTGCCAGCAGTGAAGGGGTAGGGGCCGGGGAGCTGTTTTTT. The chain employs TRBV6-1 and TRBJ2-2, with D possibly matching TRBD1 (5 bases). Germline V gene data show CDR1 as MNHNS and CDR2 as SASEGT. The CDR3 is 14 residues long. V lost 1 base to trimming and J lost 6 bases, with 9 bases between them.

The chain carries TRBV7-9 and TRBJ1-6, with 9 bases matching TRBD1. The CDR3 is made up of 16 amino acids. V shed 5 bases, J shed 14 bases, and the junction held 16 bases outside the gene matches. The germline gives CDR1 SEHNR, CDR2 FQNEAQ (reference sequence). The CDR3 loop is CASSSNPRTGVTTLHF. The CDR3 nucleotides read TGTGCCAGCAGCAGTAACCCCAGGACAGGGGTAACCACCCTCCACTTT.

The genes are TRBV29-1 and TRBJ2-6; D unclear. Germline-derived CDR1 and CDR2 are SQVTM and ANQGSEA. This CDR3 is 14 amino acids long. V was clipped by 4 bases and J by 0 bases, with 7 bases between them. The CDR3 is CSVVVASGANVLTF. CDR3 in DNA: TGCAGCGTTGTGGTGGCCTCTGGGGCCAACGTCCTGACTTTC.

The chain uses TRBV11-2 and TRBJ1-1, with D unclear. Trimming removed 7 bases from V and 1 base from J, with 16 bases in between. The CDR3 spans 15 residues. Germline V lookup: CDR1 SGHAT, CDR2 FQNNGV. CDR3 in amino acids: CASTNHRERNTEAFF. The CDR3 coding sequence is TGTGCCAGCACCAACCACCGGGAGAGGAACACTGAAGCTTTCTTT. Full variable domain (missing parts from reference TRBV11-2 and TRBJ1-1): EAGVAQSPRYKIIEKRQSVAFWCNPISGHATLYWYQQILGQGPKLLIQFQNNGVVDDSQLPKDRFSAERLKGVDSTLKIQPAKLEDSAVYLCASTNHRERNTEAFFGQGTRLTVV.

There are a few counts of this clonotype. V and J are TRBV12-3 or TRBV12-4 and TRBJ1-1, with D tentatively TRBD1 (5 bases). CDR3 length: 14 residues. V was cut by 4 bases and J by 0 bases, with 9 bases left in between. The DNA for the CDR3 is TGTGCCAGCAGTTATTCAGGGTTGAACACTGAAGCTTTCTTT. It encodes CASSYSGLNTEAFF.

The V and J genes are TRBV6-5 and TRBJ1-5, with a weak D call TRBD1 (6 bases). Germline V CDR1 and CDR2: MNHEY, SVGAGI. V was clipped by 3 bases and J by 6 bases, with 18 bases between them. The CDR3 covers 16 residues. The CDR3 DNA follows: TGTGCCAGCAGTTATCGCCCGGGGGCAGGGAGTCAGCCCCAGCATTTT. It codes for CASSYRPGAGSQPQHF.

This chain joins TRBV20-1 and TRBJ1-1, with a weak D call TRBD1 (5 bases). The V end was cut by 0 bases, the J end by 4 bases, with 9 bases between. CDR3 length: 13 residues. CDR1 and CDR2 from the germline V gene are DFQATT and SNEGSKA (reference sequence). In DNA form, the CDR3 reads TGCAGTGCTAGAGATGGGGGGGGCACTGAAGCTTTCTTT. This codes for CSARDGGGTEAFF.

This clonotype was seen a handful of times. A junction boundary mismatches the germline segment, possibly from a read error. The chain combines TRBV7-7 with TRBJ1-1; the D is unclear. Germline V CDR1 and CDR2: SSHAT, FNYEAQ (reference sequence). This CDR3 is built from 13 residues. CDR3 amino acids: CASSLDGDSEAFF. Written as DNA, the CDR3 is TGTGCTAGCAGCTTAGATGGGGATAGTGAAGCTTTCTTT. Full variable domain (rest looked up from reference TRBV7-7 and TRBJ1-1): GAGVSQSPRYKVTKRGQDVTLRCDPISSHATLYWYQQALGQGPEFLTYFNYEAQPDKSGLPSDRFSAERPEGSISTLTIQRTEQRDSAMYRCASSLDGDSEAFFGQGTRLTVV.

This clonotype was found a few times. V usage is TRBV11-2 and J usage is TRBJ2-5; 7 bases match TRBD1. Germline V gene sequence: CDR1 SGHAT, CDR2 FQNNGV. The CDR3 sequence is 13 residues long. After removal of 8 bases from V and 5 bases from J, the junction contained 8 bases not matched to a gene. CDR3 DNA: TGTGCCAGCGATACAGGGGTCGGGGAGACCCAGTACTTC. Translation: CASDTGVGETQYF.

V gene TRBV5-5 combines with J gene TRBJ2-2; TRBD1 might be the D (6 bases). The CDR3 runs 16 residues. V lost 1 base and J 3 bases, leaving 13 bases between the germline ends. Germline V gene data show CDR1 as SGHKS and CDR2 as YYEKEE (reference sequence). The CDR3 coding sequence is TGTGCCAGCAGCTTGACAGGGAGAATGGACACCGGGGAGCTGTTTTTT. Its translation: CASSLTGRMDTGELFF.

This clonotype was observed a few times. The V and J genes are TRBV2 and TRBJ2-1; 9 bases match TRBD2. Germline trimming cut 8 bases from V and 5 bases from J; bases unmatched to any gene: 13. Germline V gene data show CDR1 as SNHLY and CDR2 as FYNNEI. The CDR3 is 16 amino acids. CDR3 nucleotide sequence: TGTGCCAGCGGACGGCCTAGCGGGGAAGTAGACAATGAGCAGTTCTTC. It yields the protein CASGRPSGEVDNEQFF.

This clonotype was seen only a few times. The chain links TRBV5-1 to TRBJ2-1, with D maybe TRBD2 (6 bases). Germline CDR1 is SGHRS and CDR2 is YFSETQ. The CDR3 loop spans 16 amino acids. The ends were cut back, 4 bases at V and 4 bases at J, with 18 bases in the middle. Here the CDR3 reads CASSPTPGEGYNEQFF. Written as DNA, the CDR3 is TGCGCCAGCAGCCCCACCCCGGGGGAAGGTTACAATGAGCAGTTCTTC.

This clonotype was detected a few times. The rearrangement uses TRBV15 and TRBJ1-2; 8 bases agree with TRBD1. This CDR3 spans 17 amino acids. The germline V gene encodes CDR1 LNHNV and CDR2 YYDKDF (reference sequence). With 3 bases clipped from V and 6 bases from J, the junction kept 15 bases outside the gene matches. The CDR3 reads CATSSLWTGQIGDGYTF. DNA for the CDR3: TGTGCCACCAGCAGCTTGTGGACAGGGCAGATTGGAGATGGCTACACCTTC. Full variable domain (rest looked up from reference TRBV15 and TRBJ1-2): DAMVIQNPRYQVTQFGKPVTLSCSQTLNHNVMYWYQQKSSQAPKLLFHYYDKDFNNEADTPDNFQSRRPNTSFCFLDIRSPGLGDTAMYLCATSSLWTGQIGDGYTFGSGTRLTVV.

This clonotype has just a few counts. This chain joins TRBV7-9 and TRBJ1-1; 7 nucleotides match TRBD1. Germline V gene data show CDR1 as SEHNR and CDR2 as FQNEAQ (reference sequence). J lost 3 bases, V lost 11 bases, and 6 bases had no gene match. This CDR3 spans 12 amino acids. The CDR3 is CASQGGDTEAFF. CDR3 in DNA: TGTGCCTCCCAGGGGGGGGACACTGAAGCTTTCTTT.